The 4 T cell receptor beta chains below were found in one sample sequenced in a study of blood T cell repertoires in COVID-19. Measured with immunoSEQ multiplex PCR; TCRdb has only the in-frame clones, and not every one. The profile shows more than 95,000 clones, roughly 90% of them singletons. Material for sequencing was peripheral blood. These receptors were obtained from a human donor in a cohort sampled during active COVID-19.

V is TRBV2 and J is TRBJ1-6, with 7 bases matching TRBD1. Germline V gene lookup returns CDR1 SNHLY and CDR2 FYNNEI. The CDR3 loop spans 15 amino acids. V gave up 6 bases and J gave up 6 bases; unmatched junction bases: 8. The CDR3, as DNA: TGTGCCAGCAGGCAACAGGGGTTCGGTAATTCACCCCTCCACTTT. Translating gives CASRQQGFGNSPLHF.

The rearrangement uses TRBV7-6 and TRBJ1-4; D is possibly TRBD1 (5 bases). Trimming pared 0 bases from V and 12 bases from J, leaving 8 bases between. The CDR3 sequence is 12 residues long. Looked up from germline, CDR1 is SGHVS and CDR2 is FNYEAQ. The CDR3 loop is CASSLAVGELFF. As DNA, the CDR3 is TGTGCCAGCAGCTTAGCGGTAGGGGAACTGTTTTTT.

V gene TRBV2 combines with J gene TRBJ2-1; the match to TRBD2 covers 11 bases. The CDR3 runs 15 residues. Germline assignment: CDR1 SNHLY and CDR2 FYNNEI. DNA for the CDR3: TGTATGATGAGGCCAGGGACTAGCGGCTACAATGAGCAGTTCTTC. Its protein product is CMMRPGTSGYNEQFF.

The chain combines TRBV6-1 with TRBJ1-2; 12 bases line up with TRBD1. Germline V lookup: CDR1 MNHNS, CDR2 SASEGT. The junction had 5 bases not matched to a gene; V was cut back by 3 bases and J by 0 bases. This CDR3 has 17 residues. CDR3 residues: CASSDLRDRGPNYGYTF. The CDR3, as DNA: TGTGCCAGCAGTGACCTCAGGGACAGGGGGCCTAACTATGGCTACACCTTC.